This T cell receptor (beta chain) came from a study of tumor-infiltrating lymphocytes in oesophageal squamous cell carcinoma. Germline V gene data show CDR1 as DFQATT and CDR2 as SNEGSKA (reference sequence). The CDR3 covers 13 residues. TCRdb ran MiXCR on the PCR reads and lists one entry per CDR3 protein. The table includes just under 20,000 distinct CDR3 sequences, roughly 40% detected once. In its sample, this clonotype was seen once. This TCR came from a male donor with esophageal squamous cell carcinoma. This chain joins TRBV20-1 and TRBJ2-5; 8 nucleotides match TRBD2. The J call may not be correct, given that the DNA end is closer to TRBJ2-1. Sequences were obtained from esophageal tumor tissue. In nucleotides, the CDR3 is TGCAGTGCGTTTAGCGGGGCATCCTACGAGCAGTTCTTC. This encodes CSAFSGASYEQFF.